Listed below are T cell receptor beta chains from one sample, sequenced in a study of cytomegalovirus exposure and HLA in healthy donors. Method: immunoSEQ multiplex PCR; TCRdb's copy keeps in-frame clones and lacks some. The sample includes hundreds of thousands of clones, about 80% of them seen just once. The sequenced sample consisted of PBMCs. The receptors shown here come from a man between 35 and 55 years old in good health and CMV-seronegative. CDR3s include the opening cysteine and the closing phenylalanine or tryptophan. Clone size is not always given. Where it is, it says once, few, many or a class for expanded clones.

clone size | J gene | V gene | CDR3 protein
. | TRBJ2-2 | TRBV9 | CASSVQTRISGELFF
. | TRBJ2-7 | TRBV7-3 | CASSPGVGSYEQYF
. | TRBJ1-1 | TRBV6-6 | CASSGQGSNTEAFF
. | TRBJ2-7 | TRBV7-6 | CASSYSGQGGEQYF
. | TRBJ2-7 | TRBV5-1 | CASSLEGTGRKSYEQYF
once | TRBJ2-1 | TRBV7-9 | CASSTLAGGFSYNEQFF
. | TRBJ2-7 | TRBV5-1 | CASSKDRGSSYEQYF
. | TRBJ2-5 | TRBV2 | CASKLRTSGEETQYF
. | TRBJ1-2 | TRBV20-1 | CSARWAGPDTF
. | TRBJ1-6 | TRBV7-2 | CASSQTDSPLHF
. | TRBJ1-4 | TRBV5-1 | CASSQGKGSANEKLFF
. | TRBJ2-2 | TRBV5-1 | CASSITGDTGELFF
. | TRBJ1-1 | TRBV7-9 | CASSLSRGGTEAFF
once | TRBJ2-3 | TRBV7-2 | CASSPRGGRADTQYF
once | TRBJ2-2 | TRBV7-3 | CASSLNSYTGELFF
. | TRBJ1-5 | TRBV7-2 | CASSRQVSNQPQHF
. | TRBJ1-6 | TRBV29-1 | CSTQQEYNSPLHF
. | TRBJ1-1 | TRBV7-2 | CASSPTAGGTEAFF
. | TRBJ1-2 | TRBV7-9 | CASSTDGGLHNYGYTF
. | TRBJ2-3 | TRBV19 | CASSKVAGYTDTQYF
once | TRBJ1-4 | TRBV20-1 | CSPERQLKLFF
. | TRBJ2-3 | TRBV7-9 | CSSSLGQGGGPSTDTQYF
. | TRBJ2-2 | TRBV25-1 | CASSEPGVGTGELFF
. | TRBJ2-5 | TRBV4-1 | CASSLPAGGETQYF
. | TRBJ2-6 | TRBV5-1 | CASSLVSSATGANVLTF
. | TRBJ2-7 | TRBV5-4 | CASSPGFRQGNEQYF
. | TRBJ2-7 | TRBV7-8 | CASTFPQGSYEQYF
few | TRBJ2-3 | TRBV5-1 | CASSTLAGGDTDTQYF
few | TRBJ1-2 | TRBV18 | CASSRGGSYGYTF
. | TRBJ1-1 | TRBV6-5 | CASNQGSGTEAFF
. | TRBJ1-4 | TRBV7-8 | CASSLARSGWEKLFF
. | TRBJ2-3 | TRBV29-1 | CSVGGGAPDTQYF
. | TRBJ1-3 | TRBV6-5 | CASRAPGISGNTIYF
. | TRBJ1-1 | TRBV6-4 | CASSGLPNTEAFF
. | TRBJ1-4 | TRBV4-2 | CASSPRRRQGGFHEKLFF
. | TRBJ2-6 | TRBV7-9 | CASSLVGTGGTGANVLTF
. | TRBJ1-3 | TRBV7-3 | CASSLNGGFGNTIYF
. | TRBJ2-3 | TRBV19 | CATRQGEEIDTQYF
once | TRBJ2-6 | TRBV7-8 | CASRQGAPGGANVLTF
. | TRBJ1-1 | TRBV28 | CASSFTQGGGGNTEAFF
. | TRBJ1-1 | TRBV18 | CASSPPPGRTEAFF
once | TRBJ2-7 | TRBV7-9 | CASSLELGAGVGEQYF
. | TRBJ1-6 | TRBV6-5 | CASSLGQRNSPLHF
. | TRBJ2-7 | TRBV5-1 | CASSRRGNYEQYF